This T cell receptor (beta chain) was observed in a study of blood T cell repertoires in COVID-19. The germline V gene encodes CDR1 SGHAT and CDR2 FQDESV (reference sequence). The V end was cut by 5 bases, the J end by 9 bases, with 14 bases between. The length of the CDR3 is 14 residues. Data came from immunoSEQ multiplex PCR; TCRdb stores just in-frame clones and leaves some out. The sample includes about 170,000 clones, about 87% of them seen just once. The chain carries TRBV11-1 and TRBJ1-6; D might be TRBD1 (6 bases). This TCR came from a man in his sixties with acute or convalescent COVID-19. What was sequenced was peripheral blood. CDR3 amino acids: CASSPDSLGSPLHF. CDR3 in DNA: TGTGCCAGCAGCCCGGACAGCCTGGGTTCACCCCTCCACTTT. Together with reference TRBV11-1 and TRBJ1-6, the CDR3 gives the full variable domain: EAEVAQSPRYKITEKSQAVAFWCDPISGHATLYWYRQILGQGPELLVQFQDESVVDDSQLPKDRFSAERLKGVDSTLKIQPAELGDSAMYLCASSPDSLGSPLHFGNGTRLTVT.